This TCR beta chain was recovered during a study of cytomegalovirus exposure and HLA in healthy donors. As for this clone: Its antigen is undetermined.

V lost 4 bases to trimming and J lost 0 bases, with 19 bases between them. The germline gives CDR1 SNHLY, CDR2 FYNNEI. The CDR3 has 18 amino acids. Produced via immunoSEQ multiplex PCR; TCRdb's table is partial and in-frame only. In the table there are 150,000 or so clones, 89% of which are singletons. Findings and caveats of the study: Published work reported that the classifier diagnosed cytomegalovirus status with high specificity and sensitivity.

This sequence joins TRBV2 and TRBJ1-5; tentative D call: TRBD1 (6 bases). The specimen was PBMCs. The sequence came from a woman aged 18-29 years in good health and CMV-seronegative. CDR3 amino acids: CASSAQGIRLNSNQPQHF. CDR3 sequence (DNA): TGTGCCAGCAGTGCGCAGGGGATCCGACTTAATAGCAATCAGCCCCAGCATTTT.